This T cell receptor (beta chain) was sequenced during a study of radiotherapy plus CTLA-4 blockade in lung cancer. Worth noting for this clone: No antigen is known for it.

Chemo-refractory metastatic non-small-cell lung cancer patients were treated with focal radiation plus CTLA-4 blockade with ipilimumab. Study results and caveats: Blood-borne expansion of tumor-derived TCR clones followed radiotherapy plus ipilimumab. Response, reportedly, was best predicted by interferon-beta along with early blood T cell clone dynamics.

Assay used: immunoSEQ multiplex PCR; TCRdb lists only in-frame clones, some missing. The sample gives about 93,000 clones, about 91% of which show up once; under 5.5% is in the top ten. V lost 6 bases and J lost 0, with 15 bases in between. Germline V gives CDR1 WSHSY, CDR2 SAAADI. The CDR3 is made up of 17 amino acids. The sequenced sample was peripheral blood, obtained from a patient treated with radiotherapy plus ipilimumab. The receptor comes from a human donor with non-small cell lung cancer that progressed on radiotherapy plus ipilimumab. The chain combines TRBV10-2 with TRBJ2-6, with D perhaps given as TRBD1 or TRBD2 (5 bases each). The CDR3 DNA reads TGCGCCAGCAGCCTTAGGAGGACAAGCTCTGGGGCCAACGTCCTGACTTTC. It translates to CASSLRRTSSGANVLTF.